A single T cell receptor beta chain is shown here with its context. As yet, its antigen is unknown. V was clipped by 4 bases and J by 4 bases; unmatched bases: 8. The CDR3 runs 17 residues. Germline V lookup: CDR1 SGHRS, CDR2 YFSETQ. These data originate in a study of cytomegalovirus exposure and HLA in healthy donors. PCR was performed using 60 Vbeta and 13 Jbeta primers. Sequencing used immunoSEQ multiplex PCR; TCRdb keeps in-frame clones, though not all of them. In the table there are under 250,000 clones, 78% of which are singletons. Findings and caveats of the study: Confirmation was obtained in vitro that a few CMV-associated chains are specific for CMV antigens. In an earlier analysis, in about 530 donors, most V segments appeared productive either ~90% or ~30% of the time. The authors listed around 150 TCR beta chains as cytomegalovirus-associated. Judged likely to be a sequencing artifact was a cluster of highly shared sequence variants.

This TCR came from a male donor in good health and CMV-seronegative. The chain links TRBV5-1 to TRBJ2-2, with TRBD1 matching 12 bases. The specimen was PBMCs. CDR3 DNA sequence: TGCGCCAGCAGCGTTACTCCGGGACAGGGGGCCACCGGGGAGCTGTTTTTT. Translating gives CASSVTPGQGATGELFF.